These 18 T cell receptor beta chains originate from one sample sequenced in a study of CXCR3-negative and CXCR3-positive naive CD8 T cells. Study-wide results and caveats: More hydrophobic TRB CDR3s were found in CXCR3-positive naive cells than in CXCR3-negative naive cells.

TRB cDNA libraries were made by UMI-labeled 5' RACE. TCRdb reprocessed the 5' RACE reads and reports one entry per CDR3 protein, with no DNA. The sample is made up of approximately 140,000 distinct CDR3 sequences, and the top ten hold about 0.27% of it. These receptors lack a known antigen. The sequenced sample was naive CXCR3+ CD8+ T cells from blood. Subset denoted: CD45RO-CCR7+CD27+CD95- naive CD8+ T cells expressing CXCR3 (TNR3+). Receptors originate from a human donor in good health. Some clones in this sample may be carry-over from other donors' samples.

V is TRBV5-6 and J is TRBJ2-7; TCRdb's D call of TRBD1 is untestable without DNA. The CDR3 consists of 15 residues. Per the germline V gene, CDR1 is SGHDT and CDR2 is YYEEEE. CDR3 protein: CASSARDRGSYEQYF. Full variable domain (missing parts from reference TRBV5-6 and TRBJ2-7): DAGVTQSPTHLIKTRGQQVTLRCSPKSGHDTVSWYQQALGQGPQFIFQYYEEEERQRGNFPDRFSGHQFPNYSSELNVNALLLGDSALYLCASSARDRGSYEQYFGPGTRLTVT.

The chain employs TRBV12-3 or TRBV12-4 and TRBJ2-7. CDR3 size: 15 residues. The CDR3 spells CASSFGSGVSYEQYF.

The chain couples TRBV20-1 to TRBJ2-1; no DNA is available, so the TRBD2 call from TCRdb remains unchecked. The CDR3 runs to 15 residues. The germline V gene has CDR1 DFQATT and CDR2 SNEGSKA (reference sequence). The CDR3 region is CSARDLGLAGVEQFF.

CDR3: CASSLLGTDNSPLHF. The rearrangement joins TRBV7-9 to TRBJ1-6; TCRdb outputs TRBD1, but without DNA this stays unchecked. Looked up from germline, CDR1 is SEHNR and CDR2 is FQNEAQ (reference sequence). The CDR3 length is 15 residues.

The V call is TRBV12-3 or TRBV12-4, the J call TRBJ1-5. CDR3 size: 12 residues. The CDR3 is CASSLANQPQHF.

This sequence joins TRBV29-1 and TRBJ2-5; TCRdb picks TRBD1, but there is no DNA to check that call. Per germline, CDR1 SQVTM and CDR2 ANQGSEA. The CDR3 extends over 13 amino acids. CDR3 protein: CSVAGGAGETQYF.

The chain is built from TRBV6-2 or TRBV6-3 and TRBJ1-1; TCRdb reports TRBD1, a call that lacks DNA to check it against. Germline V gene data show CDR1 as MNHEY and CDR2 as SVGEGT. The CDR3 has 13 residues. This chain's CDR3 is CASSPTGVPEAFF.

The gene calls are TRBV19 and TRBJ1-2; lacking DNA, the TRBD1 call made by TCRdb goes unchecked. The CDR3 contains 11 residues. The germline V gene has CDR1 LNHDA and CDR2 SQIVND (reference sequence). The CDR3: CASDSSYGYTF.

The chain uses TRBV27 and TRBJ2-3; the D call of TRBD2 rests on TCRdb alone, since no DNA is present to check it. This CDR3 has 15 amino acids. CDR1 MNHEY and CDR2 SMNVEV come from the germline V gene (reference sequence). The CDR3 sequence: CASSLDGRSTDTQYF.

The V gene is TRBV5-1, the J gene TRBJ2-7; no DNA is available, so the TRBD2 call from TCRdb remains unchecked. Germline CDR1 SGHRS, CDR2 YFSETQ. The CDR3 length is 15 residues. The CDR3 reads CASSLVPSVMYEQYF.

The V gene is TRBV12-3 or TRBV12-4, the J gene TRBJ1-5; TCRdb's assignment of TRBD1 cannot be checked, as there is no DNA. The CDR3 has 14 residues. CDR3: CASSSDPLGQPQHF.

The chain links TRBV4-3 to TRBJ2-3. The germline CDR1 and CDR2 sequences are LGHNA and YSLEER. The CDR3 covers 14 residues. The CDR3 protein is CASSQDRATNTQYF.

The rearrangement joins TRBV5-8 to TRBJ2-1; TCRdb indicates TRBD1, and absent DNA this call remains unverified. The CDR3 is made up of 14 amino acids. Germline V gene lookup returns CDR1 SGHTS and CDR2 YDEGEE. The CDR3 sequence: CASSFDREEDEQFF.

J is TRBJ2-3 and V is TRBV12-3 or TRBV12-4; with no DNA, the TCRdb D assignment of TRBD2 cannot be verified. CDR3 size: 16 residues. The CDR3 region is CASSSDLAGNTDTQYF.

The genes are TRBV5-4 and TRBJ2-7; TCRdb's D call of TRBD1 is untestable without DNA. Germline V CDR1 and CDR2: SGHNT, YYREEE (reference sequence). The CDR3 extends over 15 amino acids. The CDR3 protein is CASSLITAPVYEQYF.

The genes are TRBV15 and TRBJ2-7; TCRdb gives TRBD2 as the D gene, but with no DNA this cannot be confirmed. The CDR3 totals 16 residues. CDR1 and CDR2 from the germline V gene are LNHNV and YYDKDF (reference sequence). The CDR3 reads CATSAIAGGKREEQYF. Full variable domain (missing parts from reference TRBV15 and TRBJ2-7): DAMVIQNPRYQVTQFGKPVTLSCSQTLNHNVMYWYQQKSSQAPKLLFHYYDKDFNNEADTPDNFQSRRPNTSFCFLDIRSPGLGDTAMYLCATSAIAGGKREEQYFGPGTRLTVT.

V usage is TRBV5-5 and J usage is TRBJ2-3; TCRdb's D call, TRBD2, is unchecked because there is no DNA. Germline values: CDR1 SGHKS, CDR2 YYEKEE (reference sequence). This CDR3 has 14 residues. The chain's CDR3 is CASSLSRVTDTQYF.

The gene calls are TRBV15 and TRBJ2-1; TCRdb outputs TRBD1, but without DNA this stays unchecked. Germline-derived CDR1 and CDR2 are LNHNV and YYDKDF (reference sequence). The CDR3 sequence is 17 residues long. The CDR3 spells CATSGSGGPVDYNEQFF.